This TCR beta chain is from a study of blood T cell repertoires in COVID-19. Background on the study: Sources were T cells, B-cell-depleted T cells, or PBMCs; the material itself was cDNA or gDNA.

Some clones are missing from TCRdb's copy, which holds only in-frame ones; the method was immunoSEQ multiplex PCR. Among 350,000 to 450,000 clones listed, 80% to 90% were seen once. The germline CDR1 and CDR2 sequences are SGHNT and YYREEE (reference sequence). CDR3 size: 19 residues. Trimming removed 0 bases from V and 4 bases from J; junction bases left unmatched: 11. The chain recombines TRBV5-4 with TRBJ1-5; 12 bases fit TRBD1. The sequenced sample consisted of PBMCs or T cells enriched from blood (not recorded which). The sequence was collected from a man younger than 40 who had recovered from COVID-19. CDR3 DNA: TGTGCCAGCAGCTTGGGGGGACAGGGGGCGAGTGAAAGGAATCAGCCCCAGCATTTT. Translating gives CASSLGGQGASERNQPQHF.